This T cell receptor beta chain is drawn from a study of neurological immune-mediated disorders. Regarding the study as a whole: No expanded-clone CDR3 amino acid sequence recurred across subjects, suggesting private TCR-beta repertoires.

Germline-derived CDR1 and CDR2 are MDHEN and SYDVKM. The length of the CDR3 is 15 residues. V dropped 5 bases and J dropped 3 bases, with 17 bases sitting between them. The unsorted libraries originated from 2 million PBMCs kept at -80 C. Concerning this clonotype: Its antigen is not identified. A read error is possible here, since a much larger clone lies one base away.

The cDNA was produced through 5'RACE with 10-nucleotide random UMIs. TCRdb fed the 5' RACE reads into MiXCR, producing one record per CDR3 protein. There are some 79,000 distinct CDR3 sequences in the sample; 13% to 15% occur only once, and under 7% lies in the top ten. The V gene is TRBV28, the J gene TRBJ2-7; weak D call: TRBD2 (6 bases). The sequencing input was PBMCs. This receptor was identified in a woman aged 45-65 years in good health. The CDR3 protein is CASSPGGYGRYEQYF. The DNA for the CDR3 is TGTGCCAGCAGTCCTGGAGGGTATGGGCGCTACGAGCAGTACTTC.